This T cell receptor beta chain was sequenced for a study of Graves' ophthalmopathy and Graves' hyperthyroidism. As for the study in general: Ophthalmopathy not arising within 18 months of follow-up defined hyperthyroidism as stable.

The length of the CDR3 is 15 residues. The junction had 2 bases not matched to a gene; V was cut back by 1 base and J by 0 bases. Germline CDR1 SNHLY, CDR2 FYNNEI. Using RNA transcripts, the TCR beta CDR3 regions were amplified. First-round RT-PCR used HTBI primers; second-round multiplex PCR followed. One entry per CDR3 protein results from TCRdb running MiXCR on the multiplex PCR reads. The sample contains approximately 1.2 million distinct CDR3 sequences, 35% to 40% of which appear only once. Orbital computed tomography and thyroid ultrasound, along with TRAb, serum thyroxine and clinical symptoms, underpinned diagnosis. This clonotype was seen ten or more times.

The clonotype originates from an adult man with Graves' hyperthyroidism. This chain links TRBV2 with TRBJ2-5; 7 positions agree with TRBD2. The sequenced sample consisted of peripheral blood or thyroid tissue (not recorded which). The CDR3 spells CASSEGGSYQETQYF. DNA of the CDR3: TGTGCCAGCAGTGAAGGCGGGAGCTACCAAGAGACCCAGTACTTC.